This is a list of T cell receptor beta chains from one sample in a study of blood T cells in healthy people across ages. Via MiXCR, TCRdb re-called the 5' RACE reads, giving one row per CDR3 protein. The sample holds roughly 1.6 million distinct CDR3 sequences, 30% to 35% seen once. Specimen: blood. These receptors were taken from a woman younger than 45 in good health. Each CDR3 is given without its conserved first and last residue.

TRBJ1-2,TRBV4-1,ASSQTHWYPGGYT
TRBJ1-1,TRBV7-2,ASSRSDLEAF
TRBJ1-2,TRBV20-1,SGKEMNYGYT
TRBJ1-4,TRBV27,ASSLSGQGSSSTNEKLF
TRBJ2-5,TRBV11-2,ASSLSEFRETQY
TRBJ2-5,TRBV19,ASSISAAATRETQY
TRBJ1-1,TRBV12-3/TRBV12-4,ASTLRDTEAF
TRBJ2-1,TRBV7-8,ASSFEIAGANEQF
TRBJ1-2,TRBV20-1,SAAQTGGDGYT
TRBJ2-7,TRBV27,ASSLSTYPEGYEQY
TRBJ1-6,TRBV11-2,ASSLGYGYRSPLH
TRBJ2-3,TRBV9,ASSGATGVTQY
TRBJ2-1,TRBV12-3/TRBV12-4,ASSPTSGVANEQF
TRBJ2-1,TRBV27,ASSLSGGYQGYNEQF
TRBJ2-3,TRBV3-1,ASSHQISTDTQY
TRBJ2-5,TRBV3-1,ASSPRTGGVETQY
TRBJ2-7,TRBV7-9,AAHRDNSYEQY
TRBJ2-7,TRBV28,ASSPNLIGENEQY
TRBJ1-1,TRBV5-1,ASSLEAGVNTEAF
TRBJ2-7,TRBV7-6,ASSLAAGRSSYEQY
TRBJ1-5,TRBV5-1,ASSTGQESNQPQH
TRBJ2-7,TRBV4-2,ASSQGETSGGPYEQY
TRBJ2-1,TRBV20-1,SASQAGGGYNEQF
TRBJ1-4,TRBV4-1,ASSQPLRGVTNEKLF
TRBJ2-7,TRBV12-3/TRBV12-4,ASSFLGLVEQY
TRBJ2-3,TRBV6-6,ASSPSGDEGDTQY
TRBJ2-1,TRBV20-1,SATYPAGGDNEQF
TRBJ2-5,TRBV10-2,ASSTRQLQETQY
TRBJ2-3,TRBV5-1,ASKDFSTDMRY
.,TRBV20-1,SARRDRGAEQY
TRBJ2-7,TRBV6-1,ASRAGQGGSYEQY
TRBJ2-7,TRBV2,ASSDGNIDYEQY
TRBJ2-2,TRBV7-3,ASSLRDSPVGELF
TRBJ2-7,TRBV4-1,ASSQVLPGQGAYEQY
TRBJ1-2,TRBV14,ASSQALVSGHT
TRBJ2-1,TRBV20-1,SARGTSGATYNEQF